This TCR beta chain was sequenced in a study of cytomegalovirus exposure and HLA in healthy donors. Study context: Some 87 million unique TCRs from HLA-typed donors were held in an early release of data. Whole-study results and caveats: Reportedly, diagnosis of cytomegalovirus status by the classifier showed high specificity and sensitivity. For presence/absence analyses, sequencing depth was assumed to be roughly uniform across donors. Common viral pathogens seemed, in a later analysis, to connect with several of the most significant clusters.

PCR primers comprised 60 Vbeta and 13 Jbeta primers. Profiling relied on immunoSEQ multiplex PCR, and the TCRdb table lists in-frame clones only, not all of them. The table gives 150,000 to 200,000 clones; the top ten clones make up 6.5% of it. The germline V and J ends were trimmed by 5 bases and 2 bases, with 16 bases remaining between them. CDR1 is KGHSH, CDR2 LQKENI, per germline. The CDR3 is 15 residues long. Comments on this clone: Its antigen is undetermined.

The chain carries TRBV18 and TRBJ2-7, with D possibly matching TRBD2 (6 bases). The receptor was isolated from a man aged 30-40 years in good health and CMV-seronegative. Material for sequencing was PBMCs. Here the CDR3 reads CASSNEGGVTYEQYF. In DNA, the CDR3 is TGTGCCAGCTCAAACGAGGGAGGCGTAACCTACGAGCAGTACTTC.